The 10 T cell receptor beta chains listed next were all sequenced from one sample in a study of T-cell memory formation after mild COVID-19. One entry per CDR3 protein results from TCRdb running MiXCR on the 5' RACE reads. The sample lists about 310,000 distinct CDR3 sequences; roughly a fifth were seen once. The sequenced sample consisted of PBMCs or a T cell subset sorted from them (not recorded which). These TCRs come from a man between 18 and 29 years old who had mild COVID-19 (a few samples of this study predate the infection). Cell type and time point are not known.

This rearrangement joins TRBV5-5 to TRBJ2-2, with unresolved D. Germline V gives CDR1 SGHKS, CDR2 YYEKEE (reference sequence). The CDR3 runs 13 residues. The germline V and J ends were trimmed by 6 bases and 4 bases, with 10 bases remaining between them. CDR3 nucleotides: TGTGCCAGCACCTTTGACCCCACCGGGGAGCTGTTTTTT. Translation gives CASTFDPTGELFF.

This chain joins TRBV29-1 and TRBJ2-5; D gene ambiguous. Germline CDR1 is SQVTM and CDR2 is ANQGSEA. Trimming removed 7 bases from V and 0 bases from J, with 9 bases in between. The CDR3 contains 12 residues. The CDR3 DNA follows: TGCAGCGGATCAGAGTACCAAGAGACCCAGTACTTC. It encodes CSGSEYQETQYF.

This clonotype turned up a few times. In DNA form, the CDR3 reads TGCAGTGCCCAGGGCTACTCCTACGAGCAGTACTTC. This encodes CSAQGYSYEQYF. The chain is built from TRBV20-1 and TRBJ2-7; maybe TRBD1 (5 bases). Germline V gene data show CDR1 as DFQATT and CDR2 as SNEGSKA (reference sequence). The CDR3 covers 12 residues. V dropped 6 bases and J dropped 0 bases, with 9 bases sitting between them.

The chain is built from TRBV7-6 and TRBJ2-5; no reliable D call. Germline loops: CDR1 SGHVS, CDR2 FNYEAQ. V was shortened by 6 bases and J by 5 bases, with 13 bases between the two germline ends. The CDR3 has 13 residues. CDR3 protein: CASSESRMETQYF. The CDR3 DNA reads as TGTGCCAGCAGTGAGTCGAGAATGGAGACCCAGTACTTC.

The gene calls are TRBV6-1 and TRBJ2-7; D unresolved. The CDR3 spans 14 residues. Trimming took 0 bases from V and 2 from J, leaving 8 bases between them. Germline V gene lookup returns CDR1 MNHNS and CDR2 SASEGT. The CDR3 nucleotides are TGTGCCAGCAGTGAAGCGCGGTGGGCCTACGAGCAGTACGTC. The encoded protein is CASSEARWAYEQYV.

The V and J genes are TRBV3-1 and TRBJ2-2; D uncertain. Trimming took 2 bases from V and 1 from J, leaving 2 bases between them. Germline V gene data show CDR1 as LGHDT and CDR2 as YNNKEL (reference sequence). The CDR3 runs to 13 residues. The DNA for the CDR3 is TGTGCCAGCAGCCAACAGAACACCGGGGAGCTGTTTTTT. Translating gives CASSQQNTGELFF.

The rearrangement links TRBV25-1 to TRBJ1-2; the D gene is possibly TRBD1 (6 bases). The CDR3 is 15 amino acids. Germline CDR1 and CDR2: MGHDK and SYGVNS. The V end was cut by 5 bases, the J end by 3 bases, with 16 bases between. Here the CDR3 reads CASSSQGSMDYGYTF. The CDR3 nucleotides read TGTGCCAGCAGTTCTCAGGGGTCGATGGACTATGGCTACACCTTC.

The genes are TRBV10-3 and TRBJ2-3; the D gene is possibly TRBD2 (6 bases). The CDR3 loop spans 14 amino acids. V was cut by 2 bases and J by 0 bases, with 6 bases left in between. Looked up from germline, CDR1 is ENHRY and CDR2 is SYGVKD. CDR3 region: CAISETSSTDTQYF. The CDR3 DNA is TGTGCCATCAGTGAGACTAGCAGCACAGATACGCAGTATTTT.

This chain uses TRBV9 with TRBJ2-5; D is possibly TRBD1 or TRBD2 (6 bases each). This CDR3 is 15 amino acids long. The germline CDR1 and CDR2 sequences are SGDLS and YYNGEE. Trimming shortened V by 0 bases and J by 1 base, and 10 bases separated the two germline ends. The CDR3 bases are TGTGCCAGCAGCGTAGGAGGGGGGCCCCAAGAGACCCAGTACTTC. The encoded protein is CASSVGGGPQETQYF.

The sample holds a few counts of this clonotype. The J gene is TRBJ2-7, the V gene TRBV5-4, with TRBD2 identical over 8 bases. CDR3 length: 14 amino acids. J gave up 6 bases and V 2 bases, and 7 bases lay outside the gene matches. CDR1 and CDR2 from the germline V gene are SGHNT and YYREEE (reference sequence). CDR3 in amino acids: CASSFGGADSEQYF. The CDR3 DNA sequence: TGTGCCAGCAGCTTCGGGGGGGCGGATAGCGAGCAGTACTTC.